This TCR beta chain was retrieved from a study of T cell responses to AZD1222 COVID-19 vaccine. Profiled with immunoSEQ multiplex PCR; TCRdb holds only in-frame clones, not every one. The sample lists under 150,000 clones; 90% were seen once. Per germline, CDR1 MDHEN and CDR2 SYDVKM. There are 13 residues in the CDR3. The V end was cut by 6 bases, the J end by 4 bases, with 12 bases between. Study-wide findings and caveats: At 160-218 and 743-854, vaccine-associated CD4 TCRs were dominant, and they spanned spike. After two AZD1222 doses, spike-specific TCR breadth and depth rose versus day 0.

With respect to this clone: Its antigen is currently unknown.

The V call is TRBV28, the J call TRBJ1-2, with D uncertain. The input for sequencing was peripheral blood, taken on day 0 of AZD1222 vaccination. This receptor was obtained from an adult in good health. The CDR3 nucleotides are TGTGCCAGCAGCCGATGGGAGGGCTATGGCTACACCTTC. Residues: CASSRWEGYGYTF.